This record concerns one T cell receptor beta chain sequence. This sample was taken from a study of blood T cell repertoires in COVID-19. Sequencing used immunoSEQ multiplex PCR; TCRdb keeps in-frame clones, though not all of them. The sample lists about 380,000 clones; 88% were seen once. Germline lookup yields CDR1 SGHVS and CDR2 FNYEAQ. CDR3 length: 13 residues. V was trimmed by 1 base and J by 8 bases, leaving 8 bases between them. This receptor was taken from a woman aged 18-29 years who had recovered from COVID-19. This chain joins TRBV7-6 and TRBJ1-4; D might be TRBD1 (5 bases). The sample consisted of PBMCs or T cells enriched from blood (not recorded which). CDR3 nucleotides: TGTGCCAGCAGCTTAGGACAGATAGAAAAACTGTTTTTT. The encoded protein is CASSLGQIEKLFF. Full variable domain (outside the CDR3, taken from reference TRBV7-6 and TRBJ1-4): GAGVSQSPRYKVTKRGQDVALRCDPISGHVSLYWYRQALGQGPEFLTYFNYEAQQDKSGLPNDRFSAERPEGSISTLTIQRTEQRDSAMYRCASSLGQIEKLFFGSGTQLSVL.